One and the same sample provided the 27 T cell receptor beta chains below, sequenced in a study of shared clonotypes between healthy human individuals (dated by TCRdb to 2020 to 2022). The library was prepared using the immunoSEQ multiplex PCR assay. The source is immuneACCESS, and TCRdb retained only in-frame sequences with V and J called. Part of the clones is not carried over; for the studies checked, unresolved V genes explain less than half of this, and the remainder is unexplained. This sample lists over 1.4 million clones; roughly 96% were detected once. Roughly 1.1% of the sample is taken by the ten largest. Sequencing used naive CD4+ T cells sorted from blood. The cell subset or site label, as the study defines it: CD45RA+ positively selected. Receptor source: a man aged 30 to 39 in good health.

The chain has TRBV28 and TRBJ1-2, with TRBD1 matching over 9 bases. Unmatched junction bases numbered 12, after V lost 4 bases and J lost 6 bases. The CDR3 consists of 16 residues. Germline-derived CDR1 and CDR2 are MDHEN and SYDVKM. This CDR3 is CASSSPGTGKFDGYTF. In DNA form, the CDR3 reads TGTGCCAGCAGTTCCCCTGGGACAGGGAAGTTTGATGGCTACACCTTC.

The chain joins TRBV5-1 to TRBJ1-1, with 10 nucleotides matching TRBD1. The germline CDR1 and CDR2 sequences are SGHRS and YFSETQ. The CDR3 is made up of 16 amino acids. J gave up 3 bases and V 6 bases, and 11 bases lay outside the gene matches. As DNA, the CDR3 is TGCGCCAGCAAATTTTCCCAGGGACAGGGGTACACTGAAGCTTTCTTT. It codes for CASKFSQGQGYTEAFF. Full variable domain (outside the CDR3, taken from reference TRBV5-1 and TRBJ1-1): KAGVTQTPRYLIKTRGQQVTLSCSPISGHRSVSWYQQTPGQGLQFLFEYFSETQRNKGNFPGRFSGRQFSNSRSEMNVSTLELGDSALYLCASKFSQGQGYTEAFFGQGTRLTVV.

V is TRBV6-1 and J is TRBJ2-7; 9 positions match TRBD2. Germline V gene sequence: CDR1 MNHNS, CDR2 SASEGT. The CDR3 contains 15 residues. Losses at the gene ends were 0 bases for V and 5 bases for J; bases not matched to a gene: 5. The chain's CDR3 is CASSEALAGFNEQYF. The CDR3 DNA reads TGTGCCAGCAGTGAAGCTCTAGCGGGATTCAACGAGCAGTACTTC.

V usage is TRBV5-1 and J usage is TRBJ2-1; 8 bases are a match to TRBD1. The CDR3 totals 17 residues. V shed 0 bases and J 0 bases; nucleotides not matched to a gene: 5. Germline assignment: CDR1 SGHRS and CDR2 YFSETQ. DNA for the CDR3: TGCGCCAGCAGCTTGGGGAGGACAGGGAGCTCCTACAATGAGCAGTTCTTC. Translation gives CASSLGRTGSSYNEQFF.

The gene calls are TRBV28 and TRBJ2-1; the D gene is possibly TRBD2 (5 bases). This CDR3 is 15 amino acids long. Germline V CDR1 and CDR2: MDHEN, SYDVKM. V was clipped by 2 bases and J by 5 bases, with 13 bases between them. The CDR3 protein is CASSLEWERHNEQFF. CDR3 coding DNA: TGTGCCAGCAGTTTAGAGTGGGAGCGACACAATGAGCAGTTCTTC.

In its sample, this clone was seen a few times. The chain carries TRBV30 and TRBJ1-2, with D uncertain. The CDR3 is 9 amino acids. Germline V CDR1 and CDR2: GTSNPN, SVGIG (reference sequence). Trimming cost V 5 bases and J 8 bases, with 6 bases left between them. CDR3 sequence reads: CAWDKGYTF. For the CDR3, the DNA is TGTGCCTGGGATAAAGGCTACACCTTC.

The chain couples TRBV21-1 to TRBJ2-7; the D call TRBD2 from the table was never checked on the DNA. TRBV21-1 is flagged as a pseudogene. This CDR3 has 14 amino acids. The CDR3 nucleotides read TGTGCCAGCAGCCTCAGAAAACGGGACTACGAGCAGTACTTC. As protein: CASSLRKRDYEQYF.

This CDR3 reads CASSEGGQGTFYEQYF. CDR3 sequence (DNA): TGCGCCAGCAGTGAGGGGGGGCAGGGGACATTTTACGAGCAGTACTTC. The gene calls are TRBV10-2 and TRBJ2-7; D assignment may be TRBD1 or TRBD2 (6 bases each). Germline CDR1 and CDR2: WSHSY and SAAADI. The V gene lost 2 bases and the J gene lost 4 bases, with 18 bases spanning the gap. This CDR3 has 16 amino acids.

The rearrangement joins TRBV29-1 to TRBJ2-7, with D possibly matching TRBD1 (7 bases). The ends were cut back, 4 bases at V and 3 bases at J, with 13 bases in the middle. The length of the CDR3 is 13 residues. The V gene's germline CDR1 is SQVTM and CDR2 ANQGSEA. The CDR3, as DNA: TGCAGCGTTGGAGGAGGGGGCCACTACGAGCAGTACTTC. Encoded protein: CSVGGGGHYEQYF.

This chain joins TRBV28 and TRBJ2-7, with no clear D. Trimming shortened V by 5 bases and J by 4 bases, and 12 bases separated the two germline ends. This CDR3 is built from 13 residues. Germline assignment: CDR1 MDHEN and CDR2 SYDVKM. CDR3 sequence (DNA): TGTGCCAGCAGTCCCCCCTCGGGTTACGAGCAGTACTTC. The encoded protein is CASSPPSGYEQYF.

J is TRBJ2-3 and V is TRBV18; 7 positions agree with TRBD1. CDR3 length equals 16 residues. J gave up 0 bases and V 3 bases, and 6 bases lay outside the gene matches. Germline CDR1 is KGHSH and CDR2 is LQKENI. CDR3 bases: TGTGCCAGCTCACCGATTGGACAGGAAAGCACAGATACGCAGTATTTT. This codes for CASSPIGQESTDTQYF.

The chain recombines TRBV6-4 with TRBJ2-3, with D maybe TRBD2 (6 bases). The CDR3 length is 15 residues. Germline V CDR1 and CDR2: MRHNA, SNTAGT. The V and J ends lost 4 bases and 0 bases respectively, with 11 bases between them. CDR3 DNA: TGTGCCAGCAGTGCGGCTAGCGCAAGCACAGATACGCAGTATTTT. Protein product: CASSAASASTDTQYF.

This clone was found once. The rearrangement uses TRBV6-5 and TRBJ2-1; weak D call: TRBD2 (6 bases). CDR3 size: 16 residues. V gave up 2 bases and J gave up 4 bases, with 15 bases separating them. Germline lookup yields CDR1 MNHEY and CDR2 SVGAGI. The CDR3 sequence: CASSYLGGPNYNEQFF. The CDR3 DNA follows: TGTGCCAGCAGTTACCTCGGAGGGCCGAATTACAATGAGCAGTTCTTC.

The chain has TRBV10-3 and TRBJ2-7; D ambiguous. The V and J ends lost 4 bases and 5 bases respectively, with 27 bases between them. CDR3 length: 18 amino acids. Per germline, CDR1 ENHRY and CDR2 SYGVKD. CDR3 coding DNA: TGTGCCATCAGTGGGGCTCCCTCCCTAGAGAATAATCGGAACGAGCAGTACTTC. Amino acids: CAISGAPSLENNRNEQYF.

The genes are TRBV2 and TRBJ2-7; weak D call: TRBD2 (5 bases). Looked up from germline, CDR1 is SNHLY and CDR2 is FYNNEI. V dropped 6 bases and J dropped 12 bases, with 18 bases sitting between them. This CDR3 region has 12 residues. The CDR3, as DNA: TGTGCCAGCAGGGGAGCGAATTCCCCGGCGTACTTC. This sequence encodes CASRGANSPAYF.

This chain connects TRBV4-1 to TRBJ1-2; D is unclear. The CDR3 has 12 amino acids. V shed 1 base and J shed 5 bases, with 5 bases lying between them. The germline V gene encodes CDR1 MGHRA and CDR2 YSYEKL. The DNA for the CDR3 is TGCGCCAGCAGCCAAGTGGGGTATGGCTACACCTTC. Its protein is CASSQVGYGYTF.

V is TRBV19 and J is TRBJ2-7, with D unclear. Germline CDR1 and CDR2: LNHDA and SQIVND (reference sequence). The V gene lost 3 bases and the J gene lost 1 base, with 7 bases spanning the gap. The CDR3 sequence is 13 residues long. The CDR3 DNA reads as TGTGCCAGTAGTATTGTGTATTCCTACGAGCAGTACTTC. Its translation: CASSIVYSYEQYF.

The genes are TRBV28 and TRBJ1-1; D ambiguous. The ends were cut back, 3 bases at V and 1 base at J, with 9 bases in the middle. This CDR3 is built from 14 residues. Germline CDR1 reads MDHEN; CDR2 reads SYDVKM. The CDR3 nucleotides read TGTGCCAGCAGTTTCATCCCGAGGAACACTGAAGCTTTCTTT. This translates into CASSFIPRNTEAFF.

The chain couples TRBV10-1 to TRBJ2-1; no firm D call. Trimming left V 0 bases short and J 4 bases short, with 10 bases between. Germline-derived CDR1 and CDR2 are WNHNN and SYGVQD (reference sequence). This CDR3 contains 15 residues. The CDR3 sequence is CASSESETIYNEQFF. CDR3 nucleotide sequence: TGCGCCAGCAGTGAGTCGGAGACGATATACAATGAGCAGTTCTTC.

This chain joins TRBV5-1 and TRBJ1-2, with D possibly TRBD1 on 6 matching bases. The CDR3 spans 13 residues. Looked up from germline, CDR1 is SGHRS and CDR2 is YFSETQ. With 1 base removed from V and 6 bases from J, the gap between germline ends came to 10 bases. The CDR3 region has the DNA TGCGCCAGCAGCTTGTGGAGGGGGGATGGCTACACCTTC. The encoded protein is CASSLWRGDGYTF.

This clone came up once. The chain recombines TRBV7-9 with TRBJ1-1; 7 bases line up with TRBD1. V shed 5 bases and J 1 base; nucleotides not matched to a gene: 7. Germline CDR1 SEHNR, CDR2 FQNEAQ (reference sequence). The CDR3 is 15 residues long. The CDR3, as DNA: TGTGCCAGCAGCCTGATGGGACAGTCGAACACTGAAGCTTTCTTT. Translation: CASSLMGQSNTEAFF.

V and J are TRBV7-8 and TRBJ2-5; 9 nucleotides agree with TRBD2. CDR3 length equals 17 residues. With 5 bases clipped from V and 1 base from J, the junction kept 11 bases outside the gene matches. The V gene's germline CDR1 is SGHVS and CDR2 FQNEAQ. The CDR3 loop reads CASSLTSGTSSQETQYF. CDR3 nucleotide sequence: TGTGCCAGCAGCCTAACATCCGGGACTAGCAGCCAAGAGACCCAGTACTTC.

This chain joins TRBV5-1 and TRBJ2-2; no reliable D call. CDR1 and CDR2 (germline): SGHRS, YFSETQ. The germline V and J ends were trimmed by 6 bases and 5 bases, with 11 bases remaining between them. The CDR3 loop spans 13 amino acids. This chain's CDR3 is CASKIPPTGELFF. CDR3 nucleotides: TGCGCCAGCAAAATTCCCCCTACCGGGGAGCTGTTTTTT.

This chain connects TRBV19 to TRBJ1-3; 9 bases align to TRBD1. This CDR3 is 15 amino acids long. V shed 6 bases, J shed 3 bases, and the junction held 6 bases outside the gene matches. The germline V gene encodes CDR1 LNHDA and CDR2 SQIVND (reference sequence). In DNA form, the CDR3 reads TGTGCCAGTAGGAGACAGGGGGACTATGGAAACACCATATATTTT. Its translation is CASRRQGDYGNTIYF.

V usage is TRBV5-1 and J usage is TRBJ1-1; no reliable D call. Germline V gives CDR1 SGHRS, CDR2 YFSETQ. Trimming took 0 bases from V and 6 from J, leaving 9 bases between them. CDR3 length: 13 amino acids. Here the CDR3 reads CASSLVSAAEAFF. The CDR3 coding sequence is TGCGCCAGCAGCTTGGTTTCCGCCGCTGAAGCTTTCTTT.

The rearrangement links TRBV7-9 to TRBJ2-3; a possible D gene is TRBD1 (6 bases). This CDR3 is 13 amino acids long. V was pared by 5 bases and J by 9 bases, with 15 bases between. The V gene's germline CDR1 is SEHNR and CDR2 FQNEAQ (reference sequence). CDR3 nucleotide sequence: TGTGCCAGCAGCGCAGACAGGTTCAAGACGCAGTATTTT. As protein: CASSADRFKTQYF.

The gene calls are TRBV9 and TRBJ1-5; D not certain. Germline V gene sequence: CDR1 SGDLS, CDR2 YYNGEE. The CDR3 length is 14 residues. V was pared by 1 base and J by 3 bases, with 8 bases between. CDR3 sequence: CASSVHESNQPQHF. Here the CDR3 DNA reads TGTGCCAGCAGCGTACACGAATCCAATCAGCCCCAGCATTTT.